This T cell receptor (beta chain) was observed in a study of blood T cell repertoires in COVID-19. About the research overall: The United States, Italy and Spain provided the acute and convalescent COVID-19 samples. PBMCs, B-cell-depleted T cells, or T cells provided the cDNA or gDNA that made up the material.

The V gene's germline CDR1 is KGHDR and CDR2 SFDVKD. With 4 bases clipped from V and 4 bases from J, the junction kept 5 bases outside the gene matches. This CDR3 contains 15 residues. Seattle enrolled patients during active infection and tracked them longitudinally. Method: immunoSEQ multiplex PCR; TCRdb's copy keeps in-frame clones and lacks some. The sample records about 170,000 clones, 80% to 90% being singletons. This sequence joins TRBV24-1 and TRBJ2-1, with 8 bases aligning to TRBD1. This sequence originates from a woman in her sixties or seventies with COVID-19, enrolled during active disease. Source material: peripheral blood. CDR3 sequence (DNA): TGTGCCACCAGTGACCCGGGACAGGAATACAATGAGCAGTTCTTC. This sequence encodes CATSDPGQEYNEQFF.